This T cell receptor (beta chain) was retrieved from a study of shared clonotypes between healthy human individuals. Study background: Plates per donor: three CD4 naive, three CD4 memory, two CD8 naive, one CD8 memory. Points from the study as a whole: Naive subsets usually exceeded memory subsets in estimated richness.

Using immunoSEQ multiplex PCR, the repertoire was profiled, and TCRdb retains in-frame clones only, with some absent. Of over 2 million clones listed, 85% to 95% were seen once; the top ten hold more than 0.1%. In germline, CDR1 is SNHLY, CDR2 FYNNEI. The V end lost 1 base, the J end lost 2 bases, and 6 bases lay between the germline ends. The CDR3 is 15 residues long. With regard to this clone: Its antigen is currently unknown.

Sequenced sample: naive CD4+ T cells sorted from blood. This sample's subset: CD45RA+ positively selected. The receptor comes from a young man in good health. The rearrangement joins TRBV2 to TRBJ2-6, with no clear D. The CDR3 region is CASSEGRAGANVLTF. The CDR3 DNA sequence: TGTGCCAGCAGTGAAGGCCGGGCTGGGGCCAACGTCCTGACTTTC.